This passage covers 15 T cell receptor beta chains from one sample sequenced in a study of blood T cells in healthy people across ages (dated by TCRdb to the mid-2010s). Libraries were constructed by 5' RACE. The reads were generated on an Illumina HiSeq 2500. A second 7 to 11 cycle PCR used a sample-barcoded 5' primer and a J-beta primer mix. The public reads were reanalyzed by TCRdb: fastp trimming at Q25, MiXCR alignment, in-frame beta chains only. Entries are consolidated by CDR3 protein sequence, retaining the most common genes and DNA. The sample table contains 750,000 to 950,000 distinct CDR3 sequences; only one count was recorded for around 29% of them. In total, the top ten clones hold approximately 10% of the sample. These data were also reused for a study on T cells of mothers and their children.

Material for sequencing was blood. The receptors come from a woman aged 40 to 50 in good health.

The genes are TRBV12-3 or TRBV12-4 and TRBJ1-6, with TRBD1 matching 8 bases. V was pared by 5 bases and J by 9 bases, with 3 bases of the junction left unmatched. This CDR3 has 13 residues. This CDR3 is CASSATGGSPLHF. The CDR3 coding sequence is TGTGCCAGCAGTGCTACAGGGGGTTCACCCCTCCACTTT.

This clonotype has a count of ten or more. The genes are TRBV5-1 and TRBJ2-7; D may be TRBD1 or TRBD2 (5 bases each). With 5 bases removed from V and 2 bases from J, the gap between germline ends came to 11 bases. The V gene's germline CDR1 is SGHRS and CDR2 YFSETQ. The CDR3 has 13 residues. CDR3 nucleotide sequence: TGCGCCAGCAGAAGGGACGGAGCCTACGAGCAGTACTTC. Encoded protein: CASRRDGAYEQYF.

This clonotype was detected only a few times. One base away lies a much larger clone, so this may be a sequencing read error. The chain joins TRBV12-3 or TRBV12-4 to TRBJ2-1; D unresolved. The CDR3 is 14 residues long. This CDR3 is CASGFGKHHNEQFF. In nucleotides, the CDR3 is TGTGCCAGCGGTTTCGGTAAGCACCACAATGAGCAGTTCTTC.

This clonotype was seen more than once but under ten times. This sequence joins TRBV27 and TRBJ2-2, with a possible D match to TRBD1 (5 bases). V lost 4 bases and J 4 bases, leaving 7 bases between the germline ends. Germline-derived CDR1 and CDR2 are MNHEY and SMNVEV (reference sequence). This CDR3 spans 13 amino acids. This CDR3 is CASSYDSTGELFF. As DNA, the CDR3 is TGTGCCAGCAGTTACGACAGCACCGGGGAGCTGTTTTTT.

This chain links TRBV20-1 with TRBJ1-2; 11 bases fit TRBD1. Trimming cost V 4 bases and J 8 bases; bases outside gene matches: 12. CDR1 DFQATT and CDR2 SNEGSKA come from the germline V gene (reference sequence). CDR3 length: 15 residues. This CDR3 reads CSAKWRDRGFWGYTF. The CDR3 bases are TGCAGTGCTAAGTGGAGGGACAGGGGGTTTTGGGGCTACACCTTC.

The sample holds many counts of this clonotype. CDR3 in amino acids: CASSQDPPGQTYEQYF. The CDR3 DNA reads as TGCGCCAGCAGCCAAGATCCCCCGGGACAGACCTACGAGCAGTACTTC. The chain couples TRBV4-1 to TRBJ2-7; TRBD1 matches 7 bases. Trimming removed 0 bases from V and 2 bases from J; junction bases left unmatched: 7. The CDR3 is 16 residues long. Germline V gene lookup returns CDR1 MGHRA and CDR2 YSYEKL.

The rearrangement joins TRBV5-1 to TRBJ1-2; no clear D gene. The V end lost 1 base, the J end lost 1 base, and 14 bases lay between the germline ends. The CDR3 is 16 residues long. The germline gives CDR1 SGHRS, CDR2 YFSETQ. Here the CDR3 DNA reads TGCGCCAGCAGCTTGAGGTCAGGACCTTTTAACTATGGCTACACCTTC. It is translated as CASSLRSGPFNYGYTF.

The chain links TRBV20-1 to TRBJ1-1; TRBD1 is a possible D gene (6 bases). V was pared by 0 bases and J by 10 bases, with 21 bases between. This CDR3 region has 15 residues. The germline gives CDR1 DFQATT, CDR2 SNEGSKA (reference sequence). CDR3 coding DNA: TGCAGTGCTAGAGATTCTGGACAGACCGGGTGGGGAGCTTTCTTT. It is translated as CSARDSGQTGWGAFF.

V usage is TRBV7-9 and J usage is TRBJ2-6, with a weak D call TRBD1 (6 bases). Germline V gives CDR1 SEHNR, CDR2 FQNEAQ (reference sequence). The V end was cut by 11 bases, the J end by 2 bases, with 13 bases between. The CDR3 spans 14 residues. DNA for the CDR3: TGTGCCTGTAGGGGGTTAACTGGGGCCAACGTCCTGACTTTC. This gives the protein CACRGLTGANVLTF.

Of note for this clonotype: A much larger clone is a single base away; this may be a read error. This CDR3 fails to terminate in the conserved phenylalanine or tryptophan, so it likely reflects a read error. The chain combines TRBV28 with TRBJ2-5; D call uncertain. V was pared by 6 bases and J by 5 bases, with 4 bases between. The CDR3 length is 10 residues. Germline CDR1 is MDHEN and CDR2 is SYDVKM. CDR3 residues: CASRRETQYC. The DNA of the CDR3 is TGTGCCAGCAGACGGGAGACCCAGTACTGC.

The chain is built from TRBV12-3 or TRBV12-4 and TRBJ1-1; D is perhaps TRBD1 (5 bases). This CDR3 is built from 14 residues. The V and J ends lost 2 bases and 4 bases respectively, with 11 bases between them. CDR3 region: CASSLRKGTTEAFF. The CDR3 DNA reads as TGTGCCAGCAGTTTAAGGAAGGGGACCACTGAAGCTTTCTTT.

The V and J genes are TRBV5-1 and TRBJ2-5; a possible D gene is TRBD2 (6 bases). V was clipped by 4 bases and J by 3 bases, with 19 bases between them. CDR3 length equals 16 residues. In germline, CDR1 is SGHRS, CDR2 YFSETQ. CDR3 DNA sequence: TGCGCCAGCAGCGCGGGAACCCGGGCCGAAGAAGAGACCCAGTACTTC. Protein: CASSAGTRAEEETQYF.

In DNA, the CDR3 is TGTGCCAGCAGCTTAGTGGGGACCTCCCGCACTGAGCAGTTCTTC. This codes for CASSLVGTSRTEQFF. The V gene is TRBV7-2, the J gene TRBJ2-1; D possibly uses TRBD1 or TRBD2 (5 bases each). The V and J ends lost 1 base and 9 bases respectively, with 16 bases between them. The CDR3 is 15 amino acids. Germline values: CDR1 SGHTA, CDR2 FQGNSA.

The V and J genes are TRBV5-1 and TRBJ2-7, with D perhaps TRBD1 or TRBD2 (5 bases each). Trimming stripped 4 bases from V and 3 bases from J, with 26 bases between. Germline V gene lookup returns CDR1 SGHRS and CDR2 YFSETQ. The CDR3 consists of 18 residues. CDR3 loop: CASSLTARDRSGFYEQYF. In nucleotides, the CDR3 is TGCGCCAGCAGCCTCACCGCGAGGGACCGTTCAGGGTTCTACGAGCAGTACTTC. Full variable domain (rest looked up from reference TRBV5-1 and TRBJ2-7): KAGVTQTPRYLIKTRGQQVTLSCSPISGHRSVSWYQQTPGQGLQFLFEYFSETQRNKGNFPGRFSGRQFSNSRSEMNVSTLELGDSALYLCASSLTARDRSGFYEQYFGPGTRLTVT.

The J gene is TRBJ2-2, the V gene TRBV29-1, with 8 bases that match TRBD2. The CDR3 runs 17 residues. Losses at the gene ends were 0 bases for V and 0 bases for J; bases not matched to a gene: 6. Germline CDR1 and CDR2: SQVTM and ANQGSEA. Written as DNA, the CDR3 is TGCAGCGTTGAAGACCTTAGCGGGGCCTCGAACACCGGGGAGCTGTTTTTT. Its protein is CSVEDLSGASNTGELFF.